This T cell receptor beta chain is drawn from a study of brain metastases from non-small cell lung cancer. Study observations and caveats: TCR repertoires overlapped largely between brain metastases and matched primaries. Compared with primary tumors, brain metastases showed less T-cell infiltration. In 50% to 80% of brain metastases, T-cell clones were expanded compared with matched primary tumors.

TCRdb's table, derived via immunoSEQ multiplex PCR, lists solely in-frame clones and lacks some. There are 2,500 to 4,000 clones in the sample; around 88% occur only once, and less than 8% lies in the top ten. CDR1 SGHRS and CDR2 YFSETQ come from the germline V gene. With 0 bases removed from V and 0 bases from J, the gap between germline ends came to 7 bases. The CDR3 runs 16 residues. This clone has a single count. Its specificity is unknown. Sequenced: primary lung tumor tissue. This sequence joins TRBV5-1 and TRBJ2-6; D gene unclear. The sequence came from a donor aged 40 or older with non-small cell lung cancer. CDR3 bases: TGCGCCAGCAGCTTGGGGCAGCTCTCTGGGGCCAACGTCCTGACTTTC. Its translation is CASSLGQLSGANVLTF.